This TCR beta chain came from a study of tumor T cells in aggressive B-cell lymphoma (TCRdb year 2017). As regards this clone: What antigen it recognizes has not been identified. Base qualities are missing; no much larger clone stands one base away.

CDR1 and CDR2, looked up from the germline V gene (reference sequence), are SGHNT and YYREEE. Trimming leaves V shorter by 3 bases and J shorter by 6 bases, with the junction holding 5 bases beyond the gene matches. From cysteine to phenylalanine, the CDR3 is 13 amino acids long. This entry keeps only the CDR3 DNA: 39 bases, framed from base 1. The library was produced with the immunoSEQ multiplex PCR assay. In TCRdb, the immuneACCESS table is reduced to in-frame sequences with V and J assigned. These tables do not hold every clone; where another copy was compared, an unresolved V gene accounts for under half, and the others remain unexplained. This sample lists approximately 4,200 clones; 91% were detected once. Jointly, the top ten make up around 2.5% of the sample.

The chain was built from TRBV5-4 and TRBJ1-2, with 7 central nucleotides matching TRBD1. This sequence was found in an adult with diffuse large B cell lymphoma. Sequencing used tumor tissue. The nucleotides are TGTGCCAGCAGCTCCGGGACAGCGGATGGCTACACCTTC. It translates as CASSSGTADGYTF.